These T cell receptor beta chains were read from a single sample in a study of cytomegalovirus exposure and HLA in healthy donors. Method: immunoSEQ multiplex PCR; TCRdb's copy keeps in-frame clones and lacks some. The table shows 150,000 to 200,000 clones, with about 80% occurring only once. What was sequenced was PBMCs. The receptors come from a woman aged 30 to 39 in good health and CMV-seronegative. CDR3s include the opening cysteine and the closing phenylalanine or tryptophan. A D gene is named only where the DNA matches it firmly. Only part of the rows carry a size: once, few, many, or a class if the clone is expanded.

>TRBJ2-2|17|.|TRBD2|TRBV5-1
CASSFSFQRGYTGELFF
TGCGCCAGCAGCTTCTCTTTTCAGCGGGGGTACACCGGGGAGCTGTTTTTT
>TRBJ1-4|13|.|.|TRBV18
CASSPGLNEKLFF
TGTGCCAGCTCACCGGGACTAAATGAAAAACTGTTTTTT
>TRBJ2-1|13|.|TRBD1|TRBV7-7
CASSPADRAPRFF
TGTGCTAGCAGCCCAGCCGACAGGGCCCCTCGGTTCTTC
>TRBJ2-1|15|.|TRBD1|TRBV11-2
CASSFAQGIYNEQFF
TGTGCCAGCAGCTTTGCACAGGGGATCTACAATGAGCAGTTCTTC
>TRBJ1-5|15|.|.|TRBV27
CASRPDGGFNQPQHF
TGTGCCAGCAGACCGGACGGGGGTTTTAATCAGCCCCAGCATTTT
>TRBJ1-1|11|.|.|TRBV28
CASSWRWEAFF
TGTGCCAGCAGTTGGAGGTGGGAAGCTTTCTTT
>TRBJ2-1|12|once|.|TRBV12-5
CASGPGYNEQFF
TGTGCTAGTGGTCCGGGGTACAATGAGCAGTTCTTC
>TRBJ2-7|16|.|TRBD1|TRBV7-8
CASSFPDRVTYYEQYF
TGTGCCAGCAGCTTCCCGGACAGGGTAACTTACTACGAGCAGTACTTC
>TRBJ2-2|16|.|TRBD2|TRBV7-2
CASSLRRSGNAGELFF
TGTGCCAGCAGCTTACGGAGGAGCGGGAACGCCGGGGAGCTGTTTTTT
>TRBJ2-2|15|.|.|TRBV4-2
CASSQVGGDTGELFF
TGTGCCAGCAGCCAAGTAGGGGGGGACACCGGGGAGCTGTTTTTT
>TRBJ2-3|16|.|TRBD2|TRBV5-1
CASSLGSGRGTDTQYF
TGCGCCAGCAGCTTGGGTAGCGGGAGAGGAACAGATACGCAGTATTTT
>TRBJ1-5|14|.|.|TRBV7-9
CSSSLSGGNQPQHF
TGTTCCAGCAGCTTGAGCGGGGGAAATCAGCCCCAGCATTTT
>TRBJ1-1|13|.|.|TRBV28
CASSPTRYTEAFF
TGTGCCAGCAGTCCTACTCGATACACTGAAGCTTTCTTT
>TRBJ1-5|14|.|.|TRBV6-5
CASSEFFRDQPQHF
TGTGCCAGCAGTGAATTTTTCAGGGATCAGCCCCAGCATTTT
>TRBJ2-1|14|.|TRBD1|TRBV7-8
CASSNRQGLSEQFF
TGTGCCAGCAGCAATCGACAGGGGCTGAGTGAGCAGTTCTTC
>TRBJ2-2|16|.|TRBD1|TRBV29-1
CSVRGQGALGTGELFF
TGCAGCGTTCGGGGACAGGGGGCGCTGGGTACCGGGGAGCTGTTTTTT
>TRBJ2-6|15|.|.|TRBV4-3
CASSRGTSGANGLTF
TGCGCCAGCAGCCGCGGGACCTCTGGGGCCAACGGCCTGACTTTC
>TRBJ1-4|15|few|.|TRBV28
CASSYLTGSNEKLFF
TGTGCCAGCAGTTACCTGACAGGCTCTAATGAAAAACTGTTTTTT
>TRBJ1-1|15|.|.|TRBV5-1
CASSFINQGPTEAFF
TGCGCCAGCAGCTTCATAAACCAGGGTCCGACTGAAGCTTTCTTT
>TRBJ1-2|14|.|TRBD1|TRBV4-3
CASSQGGQFYGYTF
TGCGCCAGCAGCCAAGGGGGACAGTTCTATGGCTACACCTTC
>TRBJ2-7|14|.|TRBD1|TRBV30
CAWRGQGVAYEQYF
TGTGCCTGGAGGGGACAGGGGGTTGCATACGAGCAGTACTTC
>TRBJ2-7|15|.|TRBD2|TRBV27
CASRKGLADSYEQYF
TGTGCCAGCAGAAAAGGACTAGCGGATTCCTACGAGCAGTACTTC
>TRBJ1-6|15|.|TRBD1|TRBV10-2
CASSEPGTGQSPLHF
TGCGCCAGCAGTGAGCCCGGGACAGGGCAATCACCCCTCCACTTT
>TRBJ2-2|14|.|.|TRBV19
CASSSGGNTGELFF
TGTGCCAGTAGTTCCGGGGGAAACACCGGGGAGCTGTTTTTT
>TRBJ2-7|17|once|TRBD1|TRBV19
CASSARLTRQGPYERYF
TGTGCCAGTAGTGCCCGCCTAACGCGACAGGGTCCCTACGAGCGGTACTTC
>TRBJ2-3|16|.|.|TRBV9
CASSEGTGSPFDTQYF
TGTGCCAGCAGCGAGGGGACCGGGAGTCCGTTCGATACGCAGTATTTT
>TRBJ1-3|18|.|.|TRBV19
CASSINPPGTPRGNTIYF
TGTGCCAGTAGTATAAACCCGCCAGGGACACCGAGGGGAAACACCATATATTTT
>TRBJ2-2|16|once|TRBD1|TRBV28
CASSPLDRELPGELFF
TGTGCCAGCAGCCCACTGGACAGGGAGTTGCCCGGGGAGCTGTTTTTT
>TRBJ1-1|11|.|.|TRBV28
CASSFRAEAFF
TGTGCCAGCAGTTTCCGGGCTGAAGCTTTCTTT
>TRBJ1-4|15|.|.|TRBV18
CASSPPSQGSEKLFF
TGTGCCAGCTCACCACCGAGTCAGGGGAGTGAAAAACTGTTTTTT
>TRBJ2-7|17|.|.|TRBV28
CASRDSYGSRVVYEQYF
TGTGCCAGCAGGGATTCCTATGGGTCTCGGGTAGTCTACGAGCAGTACTTC
>TRBJ2-2|15|.|.|TRBV9
CASSTRAANTGELFF
TGTGCCAGCAGTACTAGGGCAGCGAACACCGGGGAGCTGTTTTTT
>TRBJ1-1|14|.|.|TRBV2
CASSEASGNTEAFF
TGTGCCAGCAGTGAAGCCTCCGGGAACACTGAAGCTTTCTTT
>TRBJ2-1|13|.|.|TRBV18
CASSPPSKSKQFF
TGTGCCAGCTCACCACCGTCTAAGAGTAAGCAGTTCTTC
>TRBJ2-7|11|.|.|TRBV7-9
CSTDIEYEQYF
TGTTCCACAGACATCGAATACGAGCAGTACTTC
>TRBJ2-6|14|.|.|TRBV2
CASSESLGANVLTF
TGTGCCAGCAGTGAATCGTTGGGGGCCAACGTCCTGACTTTC
>TRBJ2-7|14|.|TRBD2|TRBV5-4
CASRTQGAGVEQYF
TGTGCCAGCAGGACCCAGGGAGCGGGGGTCGAGCAGTACTTC
>TRBJ1-1|14|.|TRBD1|TRBV19
CASSPGQGNTEAFF
TGTGCCAGTAGTCCGGGACAGGGCAACACTGAAGCTTTCTTT
>TRBJ2-7|13|.|.|TRBV28
CASSLSSSYEQYF
TGTGCCAGCAGTTTATCGAGCTCCTACGAGCAGTACTTC
>TRBJ2-6|16|few|TRBD1|TRBV27
CASRQGPLSGANGLTF
TGTGCCAGTAGACAGGGTCCTCTCTCTGGGGCCAACGGCCTGACTTTC
>TRBJ2-7|10|.|.|TRBV20-1
CSASTYEQYF
TGCAGTGCTAGTACTTACGAGCAGTACTTC
>TRBJ2-7|11|.|.|TRBV5-6
CASSGLYEQYF
TGTGCCAGCAGCGGCCTCTACGAGCAGTACTTC
>TRBJ2-2|12|.|.|TRBV30
CAWNHITGELFF
TGTGCCTGGAATCACATAACCGGGGAGCTGTTTTTT
>TRBJ1-3|15|.|TRBD1|TRBV6-5
CASSLDRVSGNTIYF
TGTGCCAGCAGTTTGGACAGGGTCTCTGGAAACACCATATATTTT
>TRBJ2-1|15|.|TRBD2|TRBV6-6
CASSSPGGPYNEQFF
TGTGCCAGCAGTTCTCCGGGAGGGCCTTACAATGAGCAGTTCTTC
>TRBJ2-1|20|few|TRBD2|TRBV10-2
CASSESSGLAGGLTYNEQFF
TGCGCCAGCAGTGAGTCATCGGGACTAGCGGGGGGGTTGACCTACAATGAGCAGTTCTTC
>TRBJ2-3|14|.|TRBD2|TRBV6-1
CASTPGGWADTQYF
TGTGCCAGCACCCCCGGGGGGTGGGCAGATACGCAGTATTTT
>TRBJ2-5|13|once|.|TRBV5-6
CASSLVQQETQYF
TGTGCCAGCAGCTTGGTTCAGCAAGAGACCCAGTACTTC
>TRBJ2-1|18|.|TRBD2|TRBV5-1
CASSPFSLTSGRSGEQFF
TGCGCCAGCAGCCCCTTCTCGCTGACTAGCGGGAGATCGGGTGAGCAGTTCTTC
>TRBJ1-2|13|.|.|TRBV30
CAWSLDIRYGYTF
TGTGCCTGGTCCCTGGACATCCGCTATGGCTACACCTTC
>TRBJ2-3|14|.|.|TRBV13
CASATRLSTDTQYF
TGTGCCAGCGCCACGCGACTCAGCACAGATACGCAGTATTTT
>TRBJ2-7|14|.|TRBD2|TRBV19
CASSMKRGAYEQYF
TGTGCCAGTAGTATGAAGCGGGGGGCCTACGAGCAGTACTTC
>TRBJ2-6|17|once|TRBD2|TRBV9
CASSLHQTSGGNSVLTF
TGTGCCAGCAGCCTACACCAGACTAGCGGGGGTAACAGCGTCCTGACTTTC
>TRBJ1-2|15|.|TRBD1|TRBV19
CASRPTGTDNYGYTF
TGTGCCAGTAGACCTACCGGGACAGATAACTATGGCTACACCTTC
>TRBJ2-2|17|.|TRBD2|TRBV4-1
CASSQTSGGENTGELFF
TGCGCCAGCAGCCAGACTAGCGGGGGAGAGAACACCGGGGAGCTGTTTTTT
>TRBJ2-3|17|.|TRBD1|TRBV4-3
CASSRQTGTGFSDTQYF
TGCGCCAGCAGCCGACAAACCGGGACAGGGTTTTCAGATACGCAGTATTTT
>TRBJ1-5|14|.|.|TRBV18
CASSPDSNNQPQHF
TGTGCCAGCTCACCAGACAGTAATAATCAGCCCCAGCATTTT
>TRBJ2-3|17|few|.|TRBV15
CATSRNPGTRYTDTQYF
TGTGCCACCAGCAGAAACCCCGGGACTCGCTACACAGATACGCAGTATTTT
>TRBJ2-7|15|.|TRBD2|TRBV7-2
CASSLTSGGFYEQYF
TGTGCCAGCAGCTTAACTAGCGGGGGGTTCTACGAGCAGTACTTC